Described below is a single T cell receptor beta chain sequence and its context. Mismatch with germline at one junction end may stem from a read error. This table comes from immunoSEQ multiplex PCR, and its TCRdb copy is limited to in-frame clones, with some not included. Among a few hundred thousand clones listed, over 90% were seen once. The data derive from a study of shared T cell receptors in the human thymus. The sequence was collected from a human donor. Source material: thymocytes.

CDR3 amino acids: CASRDLEGYF. CDR3 nucleotides: TGTGCCAGCAGAGACCTTGAAGGGTACTTC. V and J are TRBV6-1 and TRBJ1-2; D remains ambiguous. Per germline, CDR1 MNHNS and CDR2 SASEGT. The CDR3 totals 10 residues.